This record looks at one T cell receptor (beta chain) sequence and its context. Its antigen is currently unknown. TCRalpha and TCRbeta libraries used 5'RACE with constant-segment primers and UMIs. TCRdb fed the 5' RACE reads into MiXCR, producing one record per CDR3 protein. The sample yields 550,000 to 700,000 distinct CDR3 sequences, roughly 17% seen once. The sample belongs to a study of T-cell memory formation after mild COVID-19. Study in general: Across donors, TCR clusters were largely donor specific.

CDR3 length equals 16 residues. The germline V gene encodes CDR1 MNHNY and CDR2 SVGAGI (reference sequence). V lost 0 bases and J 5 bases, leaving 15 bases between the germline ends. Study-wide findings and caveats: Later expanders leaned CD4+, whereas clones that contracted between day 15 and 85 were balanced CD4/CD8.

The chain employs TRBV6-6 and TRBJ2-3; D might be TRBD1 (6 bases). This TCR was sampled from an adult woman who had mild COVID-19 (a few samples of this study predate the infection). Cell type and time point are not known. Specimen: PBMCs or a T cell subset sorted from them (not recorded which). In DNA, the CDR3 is TGTGCCAGCAGTTACTCGATGGCTAGCAGGGGAGATACGCAGTATTTT. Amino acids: CASSYSMASRGDTQYF.